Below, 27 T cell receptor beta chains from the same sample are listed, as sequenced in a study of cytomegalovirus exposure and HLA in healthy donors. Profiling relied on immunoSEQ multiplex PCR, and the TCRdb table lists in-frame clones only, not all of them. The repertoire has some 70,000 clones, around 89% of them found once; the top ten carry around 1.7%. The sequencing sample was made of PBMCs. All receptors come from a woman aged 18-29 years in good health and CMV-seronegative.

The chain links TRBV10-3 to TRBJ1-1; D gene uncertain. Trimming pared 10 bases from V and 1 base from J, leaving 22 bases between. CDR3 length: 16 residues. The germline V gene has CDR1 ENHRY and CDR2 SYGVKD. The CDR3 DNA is TGTGCCACAACCACAACGCGCCACAGTAAGAACACTGAAGCTTTCTTT. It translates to CATTTTRHSKNTEAFF.

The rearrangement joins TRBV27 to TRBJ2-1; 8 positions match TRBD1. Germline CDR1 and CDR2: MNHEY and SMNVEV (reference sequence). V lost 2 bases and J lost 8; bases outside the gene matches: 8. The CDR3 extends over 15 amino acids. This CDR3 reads CASSLGVTGVDEQFF. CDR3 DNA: TGTGCCAGCAGTTTAGGGGTGACAGGGGTCGATGAGCAGTTCTTC.

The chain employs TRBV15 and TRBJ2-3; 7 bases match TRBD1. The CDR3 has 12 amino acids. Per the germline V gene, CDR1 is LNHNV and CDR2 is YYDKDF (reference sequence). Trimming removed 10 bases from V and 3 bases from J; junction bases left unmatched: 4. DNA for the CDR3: TGTGCCATAGGGACAGCGACAGATACGCAGTATTTT. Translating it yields CAIGTATDTQYF.

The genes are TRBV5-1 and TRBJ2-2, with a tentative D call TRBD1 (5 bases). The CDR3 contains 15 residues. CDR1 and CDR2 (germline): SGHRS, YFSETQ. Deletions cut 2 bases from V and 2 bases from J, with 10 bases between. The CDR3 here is CASSLQTENTGELFF. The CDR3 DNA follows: TGCGCCAGCAGCTTACAGACAGAAAACACCGGGGAGCTGTTTTTT.

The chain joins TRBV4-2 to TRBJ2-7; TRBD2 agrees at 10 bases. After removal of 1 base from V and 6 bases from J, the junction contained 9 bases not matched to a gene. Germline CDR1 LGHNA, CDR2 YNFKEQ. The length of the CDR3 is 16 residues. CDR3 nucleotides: TGTGCCAGCAGCCAAGTTACGGGACTAGCGAGTTTCGAGCAGTACTTC. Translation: CASSQVTGLASFEQYF.

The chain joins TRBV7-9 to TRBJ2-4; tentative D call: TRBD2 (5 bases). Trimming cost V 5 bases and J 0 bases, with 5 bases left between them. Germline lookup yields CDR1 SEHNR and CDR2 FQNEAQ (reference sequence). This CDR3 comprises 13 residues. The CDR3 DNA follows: TGTGCCAGCAGCGGACTAGCCAAAAACATTCAGTACTTC. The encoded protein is CASSGLAKNIQYF.

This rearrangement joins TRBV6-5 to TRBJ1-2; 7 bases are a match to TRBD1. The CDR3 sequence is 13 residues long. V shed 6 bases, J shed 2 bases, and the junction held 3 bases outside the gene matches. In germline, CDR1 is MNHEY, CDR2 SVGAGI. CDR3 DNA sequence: TGTGCCAGCAGCCAGGGACAGAACTATGGCTACACCTTC. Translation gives CASSQGQNYGYTF.

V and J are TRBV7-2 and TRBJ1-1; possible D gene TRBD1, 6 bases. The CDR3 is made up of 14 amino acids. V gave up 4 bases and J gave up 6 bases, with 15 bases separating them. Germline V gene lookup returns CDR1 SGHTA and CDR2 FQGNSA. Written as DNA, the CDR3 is TGTGCCAGCAGCTCCACAGGGACGTCCGCTGAAGCTTTCTTT. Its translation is CASSSTGTSAEAFF.

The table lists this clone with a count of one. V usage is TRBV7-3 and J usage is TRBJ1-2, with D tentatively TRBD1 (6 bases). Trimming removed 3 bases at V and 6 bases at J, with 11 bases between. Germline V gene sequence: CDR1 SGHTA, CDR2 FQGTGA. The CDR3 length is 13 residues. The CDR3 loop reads CASSLSPGDGYTF. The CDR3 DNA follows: TGTGCCAGCAGCTTGAGTCCAGGGGATGGCTACACCTTC.

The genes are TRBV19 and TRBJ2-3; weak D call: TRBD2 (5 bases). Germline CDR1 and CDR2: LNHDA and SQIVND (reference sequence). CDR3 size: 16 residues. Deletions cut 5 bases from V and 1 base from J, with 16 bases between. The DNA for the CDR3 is TGTGCCAGTAGTTCCCCTCCGGGATTGCGCACAGATACGCAGTATTTT. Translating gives CASSSPPGLRTDTQYF.

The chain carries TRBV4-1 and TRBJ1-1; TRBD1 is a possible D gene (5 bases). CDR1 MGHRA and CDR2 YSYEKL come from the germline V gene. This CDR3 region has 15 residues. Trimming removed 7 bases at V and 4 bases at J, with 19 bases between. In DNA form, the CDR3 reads TGCGCCAGCAATGGTCGCGCAGGGATGGCCACTGAAGCTTTCTTT. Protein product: CASNGRAGMATEAFF.

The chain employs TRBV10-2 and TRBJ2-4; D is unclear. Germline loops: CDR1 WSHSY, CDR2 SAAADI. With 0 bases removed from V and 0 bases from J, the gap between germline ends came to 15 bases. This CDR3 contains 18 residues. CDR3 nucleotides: TGCGCCAGCAGTGAGTCGGTGGAGCAGTCACTAGCCAAAAACATTCAGTACTTC. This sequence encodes CASSESVEQSLAKNIQYF.

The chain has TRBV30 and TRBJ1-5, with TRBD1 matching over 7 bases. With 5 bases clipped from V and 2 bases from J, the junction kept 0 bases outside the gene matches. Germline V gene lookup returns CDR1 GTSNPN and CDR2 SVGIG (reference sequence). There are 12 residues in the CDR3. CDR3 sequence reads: CAWGTGNQPQHF. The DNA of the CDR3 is TGTGCCTGGGGGACAGGCAATCAGCCCCAGCATTTT.

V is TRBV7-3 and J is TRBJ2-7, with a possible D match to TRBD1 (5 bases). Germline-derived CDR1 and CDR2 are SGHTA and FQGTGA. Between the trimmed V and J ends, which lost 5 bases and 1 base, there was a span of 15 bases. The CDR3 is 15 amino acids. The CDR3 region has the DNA TGTGCCAGCAGCCTTTACCCGACAGCGTCCTACGAGCAGTACTTC. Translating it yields CASSLYPTASYEQYF.

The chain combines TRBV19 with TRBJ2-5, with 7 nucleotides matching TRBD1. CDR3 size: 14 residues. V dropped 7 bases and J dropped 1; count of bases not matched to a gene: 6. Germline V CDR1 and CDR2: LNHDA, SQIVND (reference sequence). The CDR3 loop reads CASNRGQSQETQYF. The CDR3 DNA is TGTGCCAGTAACAGGGGACAGTCCCAAGAGACCCAGTACTTC.

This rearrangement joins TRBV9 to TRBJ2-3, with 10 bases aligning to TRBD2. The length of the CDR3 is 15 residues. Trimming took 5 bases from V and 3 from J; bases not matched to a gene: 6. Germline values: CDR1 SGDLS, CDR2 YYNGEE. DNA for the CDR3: TGTGCCAGCAGGTTCACGGGACTAGCGACAGATACGCAGTATTTT. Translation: CASRFTGLATDTQYF. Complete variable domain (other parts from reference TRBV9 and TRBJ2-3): DSGVTQTPKHLITATGQRVTLRCSPRSGDLSVYWYQQSLDQGLQFLIQYYNGEERAKGNILERFSAQQFPDLHSELNLSSLELGDSALYFCASRFTGLATDTQYFGPGTRLTVL.

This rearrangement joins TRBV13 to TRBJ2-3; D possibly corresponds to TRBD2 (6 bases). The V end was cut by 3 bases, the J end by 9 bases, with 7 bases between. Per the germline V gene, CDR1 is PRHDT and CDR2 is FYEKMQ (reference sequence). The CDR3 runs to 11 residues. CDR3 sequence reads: CASSFGGTQYF. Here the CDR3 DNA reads TGTGCCAGCAGCTTCGGAGGGACGCAGTATTTT.

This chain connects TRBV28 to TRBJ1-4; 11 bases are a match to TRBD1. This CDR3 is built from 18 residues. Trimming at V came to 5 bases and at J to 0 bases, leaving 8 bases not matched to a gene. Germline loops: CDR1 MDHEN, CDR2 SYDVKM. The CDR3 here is CASSGTGGHFSTNEKLFF. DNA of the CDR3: TGTGCCAGCAGTGGGACAGGGGGTCACTTTTCAACTAATGAAAAACTGTTTTTT.

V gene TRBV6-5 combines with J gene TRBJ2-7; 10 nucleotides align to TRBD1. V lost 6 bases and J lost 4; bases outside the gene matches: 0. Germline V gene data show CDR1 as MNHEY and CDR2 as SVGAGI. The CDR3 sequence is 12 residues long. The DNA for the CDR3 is TGTGCCAGCAGGGACAGGGGGTACGAGCAGTACTTC. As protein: CASRDRGYEQYF.

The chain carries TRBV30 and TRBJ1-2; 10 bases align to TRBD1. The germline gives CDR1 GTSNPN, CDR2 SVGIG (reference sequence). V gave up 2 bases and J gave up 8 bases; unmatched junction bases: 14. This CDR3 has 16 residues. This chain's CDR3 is CAWSPTYSGTGDGYTF. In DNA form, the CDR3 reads TGTGCCTGGAGTCCCACCTATTCCGGGACAGGGGACGGCTACACCTTC.

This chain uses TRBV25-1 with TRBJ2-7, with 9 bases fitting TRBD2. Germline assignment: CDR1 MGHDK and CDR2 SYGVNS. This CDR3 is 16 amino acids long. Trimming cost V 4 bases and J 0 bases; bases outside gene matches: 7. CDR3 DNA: TGTGCCAGCAGTGTCGGACTAGCGCGGAGCTCCTACGAGCAGTACTTC. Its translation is CASSVGLARSSYEQYF.

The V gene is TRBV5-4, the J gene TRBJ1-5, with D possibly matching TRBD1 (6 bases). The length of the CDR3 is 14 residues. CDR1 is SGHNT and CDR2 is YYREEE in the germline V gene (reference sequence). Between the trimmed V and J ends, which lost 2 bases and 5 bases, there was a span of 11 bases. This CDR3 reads CASSLGGVDQPQHF. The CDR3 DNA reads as TGTGCCAGCAGCTTAGGGGGAGTGGATCAGCCCCAGCATTTT. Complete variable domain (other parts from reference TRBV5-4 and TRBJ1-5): ETGVTQSPTHLIKTRGQQVTLRCSSQSGHNTVSWYQQALGQGPQFIFQYYREEENGRGNFPPRFSGLQFPNYSSELNVNALELDDSALYLCASSLGGVDQPQHFGDGTRLSIL.

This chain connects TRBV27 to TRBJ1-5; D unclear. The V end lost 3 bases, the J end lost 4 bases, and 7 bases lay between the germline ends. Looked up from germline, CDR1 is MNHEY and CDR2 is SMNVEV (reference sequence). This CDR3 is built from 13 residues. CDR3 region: CASSFQNNQPQHF. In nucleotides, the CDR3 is TGTGCCAGCAGTTTTCAGAATAATCAGCCCCAGCATTTT.

CDR3 protein: CASSVGWRDYEQYF. CDR3 in DNA: TGTGCCAGCAGCGTAGGCTGGAGGGACTACGAGCAGTACTTC. V gene TRBV9 combines with J gene TRBJ2-7, with D tentatively TRBD2 (6 bases). This CDR3 has 14 amino acids. Trimming pared 0 bases from V and 3 bases from J, leaving 10 bases between. Looked up from germline, CDR1 is SGDLS and CDR2 is YYNGEE.

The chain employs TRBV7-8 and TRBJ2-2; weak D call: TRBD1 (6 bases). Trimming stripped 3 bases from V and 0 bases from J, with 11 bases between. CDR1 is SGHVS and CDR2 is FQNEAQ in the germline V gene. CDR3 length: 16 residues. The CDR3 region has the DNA TGTGCCAGCAGCTTTTACGGGACAACGAACACCGGGGAGCTGTTTTTT. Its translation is CASSFYGTTNTGELFF.

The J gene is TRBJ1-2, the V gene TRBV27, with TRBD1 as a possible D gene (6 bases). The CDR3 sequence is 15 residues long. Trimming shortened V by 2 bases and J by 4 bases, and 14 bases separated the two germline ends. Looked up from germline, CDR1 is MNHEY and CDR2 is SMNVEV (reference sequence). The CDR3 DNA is TGTGCCAGCAGTTTAGCACAGGGTTATCTCTATGGCTACACCTTC. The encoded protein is CASSLAQGYLYGYTF.

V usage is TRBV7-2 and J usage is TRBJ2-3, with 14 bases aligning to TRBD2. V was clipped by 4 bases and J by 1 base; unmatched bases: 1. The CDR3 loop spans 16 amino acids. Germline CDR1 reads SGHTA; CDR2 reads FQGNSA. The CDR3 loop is CASSSGLAGGTDTQYF. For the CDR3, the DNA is TGTGCCAGCAGCTCGGGACTAGCGGGAGGCACAGATACGCAGTATTTT.